A selection of T cell receptor beta chains follows, all from one sample in a study of cytomegalovirus exposure and HLA in healthy donors. The table came from immunoSEQ multiplex PCR; TCRdb's copy has only in-frame clones and leaves some out. In the table there are about 180,000 clones, roughly 81% of which are singletons. Input material: PBMCs. The receptors stem from a girl under 18 in good health and CMV-seropositive. The CDR3 runs from the conserved cysteine through the conserved F or W. D genes are given only for firm matches. Size tells how often a clone was seen (once, few, many) or the class of an expanded clone, and some rows leave it out.

J	D	V	size	CDR3	DNA
TRBJ2-7	.	TRBV27	.	CASSTLIAGGYEQYF	TGTGCCAGCAGCACACTAATAGCCGGGGGTTACGAGCAGTACTTC
TRBJ1-1	.	TRBV19	.	CATSELGGAFF	TGTGCCACTTCAGAGTTGGGGGGAGCTTTCTTT
TRBJ1-1	.	TRBV4-1	.	CASSQDLEEAFF	TGCGCCAGCAGCCAAGATTTGGAGGAAGCTTTCTTT
TRBJ1-1	TRBD1	TRBV5-1	.	CASSMTQGVGTEAFF	TGCGCCAGCAGCATGACCCAGGGGGTTGGAACTGAAGCTTTCTTT
TRBJ1-2	TRBD1	TRBV9	.	CASSVAPGGSNYGYTF	TGTGCCAGCAGCGTAGCCCCAGGGGGCTCTAACTATGGCTACACCTTC
TRBJ1-6	TRBD1	TRBV9	.	CASSVEDRGRSPLHF	TGTGCCAGCAGCGTAGAGGACAGGGGGCGGTCACCCCTCCACTTT
TRBJ1-1	.	TRBV6-1	.	CASSKFQGTYTEAFF	TGTGCCAGCAGTAAGTTTCAGGGGACATACACTGAAGCTTTCTTT
TRBJ2-4	TRBD1	TRBV7-9	.	CASSSIGQGSDIQYF	TGTGCCAGCAGCTCGATAGGACAGGGGAGCGACATTCAGTACTTC
TRBJ2-2	.	TRBV29-1	.	CSVVPNQGNRELFF	TGCAGCGTTGTCCCCAACCAGGGTAACCGGGAGCTGTTTTTT
TRBJ2-5	TRBD2	TRBV2	.	CASSRTSSRETQYF	TGTGCCAGCAGTCGGACTAGCTCTAGAGAGACCCAGTACTTC
TRBJ1-1	TRBD1	TRBV5-8	.	CASSFYSQTGTGATEAFF	TGTGCCAGCAGCTTTTATTCCCAAACCGGGACAGGGGCCACTGAAGCTTTCTTT
TRBJ2-5	.	TRBV7-9	once	CASVSSGGGSETQYF	TGTGCCAGCGTTTCTAGTGGGGGAGGTTCCGAGACCCAGTACTTC
TRBJ2-5	TRBD2	TRBV11-3	.	CASSVSGFQETQYF	TGTGCCAGCAGCGTTAGCGGGTTCCAAGAGACCCAGTACTTC
TRBJ2-7	.	TRBV11-3	.	CASSFGGDSWTYEQYF	TGTGCCAGCAGCTTCGGGGGGGACAGCTGGACCTACGAGCAGTACTTC
TRBJ2-3	TRBD2	TRBV6-4	.	CASSDSRGADTQYF	TGTGCCAGCAGTGACTCGCGGGGGGCAGATACGCAGTATTTT
TRBJ2-2	.	TRBV10-1	.	CASSDTRTGELFF	TGCGCCAGCAGTGATACAAGAACCGGGGAGCTGTTTTTT
TRBJ2-2	TRBD1	TRBV9	once	CASSVAGGRTGELFF	TGTGCCAGCAGCGTAGCAGGGGGCCGCACCGGGGAGCTGTTTTTT
TRBJ1-1	.	TRBV19	once	CASSMMGSGTEAFF	TGTGCCAGTAGTATGATGGGGAGTGGTACTGAAGCTTTCTTT
TRBJ2-2	.	TRBV27	.	CASSSDRGAGELFF	TGTGCCAGCAGTTCGGACCGGGGAGCCGGGGAGCTGTTTTTT
TRBJ1-6	.	TRBV15	.	CATSMGEGTRSPLHF	TGTGCCACCAGCATGGGGGAGGGGACTCGGTCACCCCTCCACTTT
TRBJ1-2	.	TRBV19	once	CASSYRVIQAHGYTF	TGTGCCAGTAGTTACAGGGTCATCCAGGCCCATGGCTACACCTTC
TRBJ2-7	.	TRBV15	.	CATSRGEEAGCEQYF	TGTGCCACCAGCAGAGGGGAGGAGGCCGGCTGCGAGCAGTACTTC
TRBJ1-3	.	TRBV6-6	.	CASREGPTSSGNTIYF	TGTGCCAGCAGGGAGGGACCCACGAGCTCTGGAAACACCATATATTTT
TRBJ2-4	.	TRBV23-1	.	CASSHHIRLVAKNIQYF	TGCGCCAGCAGTCACCATATCAGACTTGTAGCCAAAAACATTCAGTACTTC
TRBJ1-2	TRBD1	TRBV27	.	CASSSQGAGGYTF	TGTGCCAGCAGTTCACAGGGGGCGGGTGGCTACACCTTC
TRBJ2-1	.	TRBV2	.	CASSEEGNEQFF	TGTGCCAGCAGTGAGGAGGGGAATGAGCAGTTCTTC
TRBJ2-4	TRBD1	TRBV9	.	CASSVEGGTDYSLAKNSQYF	TGTGCCAGCAGCGTAGAGGGTGGGACAGACTACTCATTAGCCAAAAACAGTCAGTACTTC
TRBJ2-7	TRBD1	TRBV6-5	.	CASSSPRTGGFYEQYF	TGTGCCAGCAGTTCCCCCCGGACAGGGGGCTTCTACGAGCAGTACTTC
TRBJ2-7	TRBD2	TRBV6-1	.	CAATGWEGSYEQYF	TGTGCCGCAACCGGATGGGAGGGTTCCTACGAGCAGTACTTC
TRBJ1-2	.	TRBV28	few	CASSLGQGRYTF	TGTGCCAGCAGTCTAGGACAAGGGCGCTACACCTTC
TRBJ1-3	.	TRBV7-9	.	CASSLGGSGNTIYF	TGTGCCAGCAGCTTAGGAGGGTCCGGAAACACCATATATTTT
TRBJ2-2	.	TRBV15	.	CATSGGLNSRELFF	TGTGCCACCAGCGGTGGACTGAATTCCCGGGAGCTGTTTTTT
TRBJ1-3	.	TRBV7-6	.	CASSPGSGNTIYF	TGTGCCAGCAGCCCAGGGTCAGGAAACACCATATATTTT
TRBJ1-2	TRBD1	TRBV9	.	CASSVNQGAGYGYTF	TGTGCCAGCAGCGTTAATCAGGGGGCCGGCTATGGCTACACCTTC
TRBJ2-7	.	TRBV6-5	.	CASSRGGYEQYF	TGTGCCAGCAGTAGGGGGGGCTACGAGCAGTACTTC
TRBJ2-1	.	TRBV4-1	.	CASSQGGAGQVF	TGCGCCAGCAGCCAAGGCGGGGCAGGACAAGTCTTC
TRBJ1-5	.	TRBV19	.	CASSPLNQPQHF	TGTGCCAGTAGTCCCTTAAATCAGCCCCAGCATTTT
TRBJ1-2	TRBD1	TRBV6-5	.	CASSPDRGVNYGYTF	TGTGCCAGCAGCCCGGACAGGGGCGTTAACTATGGCTACACCTTC
TRBJ1-6	.	TRBV19	once	CASNLDRKNSPLHF	TGTGCCAGTAACCTGGACAGAAAGAATTCACCCCTCCACTTT
TRBJ2-6	TRBD2	TRBV11-3	.	CASGRAGANVLTF	TGTGCCAGCGGGAGGGCAGGGGCCAACGTCCTGACTTTC
TRBJ1-1	.	TRBV2	.	CASSGRGFGTEAFF	TGTGCCAGCAGTGGGAGAGGGTTTGGCACTGAAGCTTTCTTT
TRBJ1-3	.	TRBV10-3	.	CAIREQAADTIYF	TGTGCCATCAGGGAACAGGCGGCGGACACCATATATTTT
TRBJ2-5	TRBD2	TRBV7-9	.	CASSLEASGGQETQYF	TGTGCCAGCAGCTTAGAGGCTAGCGGGGGCCAAGAGACCCAGTACTTC
TRBJ1-2	.	TRBV2	once	CASSGSGGSYGYTF	TGTGCCAGCAGTGGGAGCGGCGGGAGCTATGGCTACACCTTC
TRBJ2-1	TRBD2	TRBV6-5	few	CASTLRSGGDFEQFF	TGTGCCAGCACCCTGCGGAGCGGGGGGGATTTTGAGCAGTTCTTC
TRBJ1-4	.	TRBV5-1	few	CASSTGGATNEKLFF	TGCGCCAGCAGCACCGGGGGAGCAACTAATGAAAAACTGTTTTTT
TRBJ1-4	TRBD1	TRBV15	.	CATSRDPGQGEKLFF	TGTGCCACCAGCAGAGACCCCGGACAGGGAGAAAAACTGTTTTTT
TRBJ2-7	TRBD1	TRBV27	.	CASSLSWDRVYEQYF	TGTGCCAGCAGTTTGAGTTGGGACAGGGTATACGAGCAGTACTTC